These 26 T cell receptor beta chains came from one sample sequenced in a study of blood T cell repertoires in COVID-19. Data came from immunoSEQ multiplex PCR; TCRdb stores just in-frame clones and leaves some out. The table shows 50,000 to 70,000 clones, with approximately 90% occurring only once. Input material: peripheral blood. Receptors originate from a woman of 80 years or more with active COVID-19.

Note on this clone: In the same sample, other DNA sequences code for this CDR3. The chain is built from TRBV28 and TRBJ2-2; D is ambiguous. Germline lookup yields CDR1 MDHEN and CDR2 SYDVKM. The CDR3 is 15 residues long. The ends were cut back, 6 bases at V and 0 bases at J, with 11 bases in the middle. In DNA, the CDR3 is TGTGCCAGCAGCCTGACTCACGCGAACACCGGGGAGCTGTTTTTT. Protein product: CASSLTHANTGELFF.

V gene TRBV2 combines with J gene TRBJ1-6; D may be TRBD1 (6 bases). The CDR3 spans 15 residues. Trimming removed 2 bases at V and 9 bases at J, with 14 bases between. From germline, CDR1 is SNHLY and CDR2 FYNNEI. The CDR3 coding sequence is TGTGCCAGCAGTGAATTACGGCAGGGGAGTTCACCCCTCCACTTT. This translates into CASSELRQGSSPLHF.

This sequence joins TRBV27 and TRBJ2-1; 9 bases map to TRBD2. Trimming cost V 4 bases and J 3 bases; bases outside gene matches: 7. This CDR3 is 16 amino acids long. CDR1 is MNHEY and CDR2 is SMNVEV in the germline V gene (reference sequence). For the CDR3, the DNA is TGTGCCAGCAGTTCCCTTAGCGGGAGTAGCTACAATGAGCAGTTCTTC. It yields the protein CASSSLSGSSYNEQFF.

This chain connects TRBV28 to TRBJ2-1; TRBD2 aligns across 7 bases. The germline CDR1 and CDR2 sequences are MDHEN and SYDVKM. With 2 bases clipped from V and 14 bases from J, the junction kept 3 bases outside the gene matches. This CDR3 region has 11 residues. The CDR3 DNA follows: TGTGCCAGCAGTTTAAGCGGGATTAAGTTCTTC. Its protein is CASSLSGIKFF.

The chain has TRBV27 and TRBJ1-2; possibly TRBD1 for D (6 bases). Germline V lookup: CDR1 MNHEY, CDR2 SMNVEV (reference sequence). The CDR3 is made up of 15 amino acids. Trimming stripped 3 bases from V and 6 bases from J, with 17 bases between. The CDR3 region is CASSFWAGESDGYTF. CDR3 bases: TGTGCCAGCAGTTTCTGGGCAGGGGAGTCGGATGGCTACACCTTC.

The sample holds a few counts of this clone. The junction shows a germline mismatch at one end, possibly a read error. The chain combines TRBV2 with TRBJ1-5, with a possible D match to TRBD1 (5 bases). The length of the CDR3 is 14 residues. Germline lookup yields CDR1 SNHLY and CDR2 FYNNEI. CDR3 protein: CASREGTVNQPQHF. In DNA form, the CDR3 reads TGTGCCAGCAGAGAAGGGACTGTCAATCAGCCCCAGCATTTT.

The chain recombines TRBV7-2 with TRBJ2-3; TRBD2 matches 10 bases. The CDR3 is made up of 17 amino acids. The germline gives CDR1 SGHTA, CDR2 FQGNSA. V shed 4 bases, J shed 2 bases, and the junction held 9 bases outside the gene matches. The CDR3 nucleotides are TGTGCCAGCAGCTCCTTCGTCACTAGCGGGACCACAGATACGCAGTATTTT. Protein: CASSSFVTSGTTDTQYF. Based on the CDR3 plus reference TRBV7-2 and TRBJ2-3, the full variable domain is GAGVSQSPSNKVTEKGKDVELRCDPISGHTALYWYRQSLGQGLEFLIYFQGNSAPDKSGLPSDRFSAERTGGSVSTLTIQRTQQEDSAVYLCASSSFVTSGTTDTQYFGPGTRLTVL.

The chain uses TRBV5-5 and TRBJ2-3; 12 bases fit TRBD2. There are 18 residues in the CDR3. J was trimmed by 6 bases and V by 5 bases; bases with no gene match: 16. The germline gives CDR1 SGHKS, CDR2 YYEKEE (reference sequence). The CDR3 protein is CASRTDGDLAGGRDTQYF. CDR3 nucleotides: TGTGCCAGCAGGACAGATGGGGACCTAGCGGGAGGGCGGGATACGCAGTATTTT.

The V gene is TRBV9, the J gene TRBJ2-3; 9 bases align to TRBD2. In germline, CDR1 is SGDLS, CDR2 YYNGEE. Losses at the gene ends were 3 bases for V and 8 bases for J; bases not matched to a gene: 16. The CDR3 is made up of 17 amino acids. CDR3 amino acids: CASSEGGTSIPGSTQYF. DNA for the CDR3: TGTGCCAGCAGCGAAGGAGGGACTAGCATCCCTGGAAGTACGCAGTATTTT.

The CDR3 sequence is CAISESSGRGTGELFF. In DNA, the CDR3 is TGTGCCATCAGTGAGTCCAGCGGGAGAGGTACCGGGGAGCTGTTTTTT. This sequence joins TRBV10-3 and TRBJ2-2; 8 bases fit TRBD2. The CDR3 loop spans 16 amino acids. Unmatched junction bases numbered 5, after V lost 0 bases and J lost 5 bases. Germline V gene sequence: CDR1 ENHRY, CDR2 SYGVKD.

The chain is built from TRBV3-1 (or the pseudogene TRBV3-2) and TRBJ2-5; D remains ambiguous. Per the germline V gene, CDR1 is LGHDT and CDR2 is YNNKEL (reference sequence). Trimming took off 8 bases at V and 2 bases at J, with 12 bases between the two ends. This CDR3 contains 13 residues. The CDR3 DNA reads TGTGCCAGCCAGACTGGCGATCAAGAGACCCAGTACTTC. Protein product: CASQTGDQETQYF.

The J gene is TRBJ2-2, the V gene TRBV5-1, with D unresolved. This CDR3 is 12 amino acids long. Between the trimmed V and J ends, which lost 0 bases and 7 bases, there was a span of 4 bases. Germline assignment: CDR1 SGHRS and CDR2 YFSETQ. CDR3 nucleotides: TGCGCCAGCAGCTTGGCCGGCGGGGAGCTGTTTTTT. Translation gives CASSLAGGELFF.

The chain carries TRBV5-1 and TRBJ1-1, with D perhaps TRBD1 (5 bases). CDR1 is SGHRS and CDR2 is YFSETQ in the germline V gene. The CDR3 has 14 amino acids. V was cut by 0 bases and J by 1 base, with 7 bases left in between. The CDR3 bases are TGCGCCAGCAGCTTGGGGGGCCAGAACACTGAAGCTTTCTTT. Its translation: CASSLGGQNTEAFF. Drawing the rest from reference TRBV5-1 and TRBJ1-1, the complete variable domain is KAGVTQTPRYLIKTRGQQVTLSCSPISGHRSVSWYQQTPGQGLQFLFEYFSETQRNKGNFPGRFSGRQFSNSRSEMNVSTLELGDSALYLCASSLGGQNTEAFFGQGTRLTVV.

The chain has TRBV18 and TRBJ2-1, with D perhaps matching TRBD2 (6 bases). The V gene's germline CDR1 is KGHSH and CDR2 LQKENI. The CDR3 sequence is 15 residues long. V lost 3 bases and J lost 3, with 12 bases in between. This CDR3 reads CASSPGTSYYNEQFF. CDR3 bases: TGTGCCAGCTCACCGGGGACTTCCTACTACAATGAGCAGTTCTTC.

Only a few counts were recorded for this clone. This chain joins TRBV5-4 and TRBJ1-2, with a tentative D call TRBD1 (6 bases). The ends were cut back, 0 bases at V and 1 base at J, with 16 bases in the middle. The CDR3 loop spans 17 amino acids. Germline V gene sequence: CDR1 SGHNT, CDR2 YYREEE (reference sequence). The CDR3 region has the DNA TGTGCCAGCAGCTTGGCCAGGGTGCAGGGACATAACTATGGCTACACCTTC. Residues: CASSLARVQGHNYGYTF.

V usage is TRBV4-1 and J usage is TRBJ2-5, with 7 bases identical to TRBD2. The germline gives CDR1 MGHRA, CDR2 YSYEKL. The CDR3 consists of 16 residues. J gave up 4 bases and V 1 base, and 9 bases lay outside the gene matches. The CDR3 nucleotides are TGCGCCAGCAGCCAAGCGATAGCGGGCGAGGGAGAGACCCAGTACTTC. Encoded protein: CASSQAIAGEGETQYF.

The CDR3, as DNA: TGTGCCAGCAGCTCCTTAAAAGGGGAATATAATTCACCCCTCCACTTT. Its translation is CASSSLKGEYNSPLHF. The chain couples TRBV28 to TRBJ1-6, with D tentatively TRBD1 (5 bases). The CDR3 consists of 16 residues. Trimming left V 6 bases short and J 4 bases short, with 16 bases between. Germline V gene data show CDR1 as MDHEN and CDR2 as SYDVKM.

The gene calls are TRBV28 and TRBJ2-1, with D perhaps TRBD2 (6 bases). Germline V lookup: CDR1 MDHEN, CDR2 SYDVKM. The CDR3 runs 15 residues. The V end lost 6 bases, the J end lost 6 bases, and 18 bases lay between the germline ends. The CDR3 reads CASSLRDLGVNEQFF. CDR3 DNA sequence: TGTGCCAGCAGCCTCCGGGACTTAGGGGTCAATGAGCAGTTCTTC.

The gene calls are TRBV19 and TRBJ2-2; D might be TRBD2 (5 bases). The CDR3 loop spans 15 amino acids. V lost 5 bases to trimming and J lost 2 bases, with 12 bases between them. The germline CDR1 and CDR2 sequences are LNHDA and SQIVND (reference sequence). DNA for the CDR3: TGTGCCAGTAGTCCAGACGAGGGAAACACCGGGGAGCTGTTTTTT. It codes for CASSPDEGNTGELFF.

The chain employs TRBV4-1 and TRBJ2-2, with TRBD2 matching over 12 bases. Germline loops: CDR1 MGHRA, CDR2 YSYEKL. This CDR3 spans 16 amino acids. After removal of 4 bases from V and 5 bases from J, the junction contained 5 bases not matched to a gene. CDR3 coding DNA: TGCGCCAGCAGCCTTACTAGCGGGAGGTCGACCGGGGAGCTGTTTTTT. Translated, it gives CASSLTSGRSTGELFF.

V usage is TRBV28 and J usage is TRBJ1-1; D might be TRBD1 (5 bases). The germline gives CDR1 MDHEN, CDR2 SYDVKM. V was cut by 3 bases and J by 1 base, with 15 bases left in between. The CDR3 length is 16 residues. The CDR3 nucleotides read TGTGCCAGCAGTTTTTTGTGGGGGGATGAGAACACTGAAGCTTTCTTT. Translation gives CASSFLWGDENTEAFF.

The CDR3 region is CASSLGLAGGDEQFF. CDR3 nucleotide sequence: TGCGCCAGCAGCTTGGGACTAGCGGGAGGGGATGAGCAGTTCTTC. This chain joins TRBV5-1 and TRBJ2-1, with TRBD2 identical over 14 bases. The V gene's germline CDR1 is SGHRS and CDR2 YFSETQ. The CDR3 has 15 residues. The J segment lost 8 bases and the V segment lost 0 bases, leaving 1 base of the junction unmatched.

The chain has TRBV6-4 and TRBJ1-2; 10 nucleotides line up with TRBD1. After removal of 6 bases from V and 7 bases from J, the junction contained 8 bases not matched to a gene. There are 14 residues in the CDR3. CDR1 is MRHNA, CDR2 SNTAGT, per germline. The CDR3 loop reads CASSPGQGMGGYTF. The DNA for the CDR3 is TGTGCCAGCAGCCCGGGACAGGGGATGGGTGGCTACACCTTC.

The chain joins TRBV7-9 to TRBJ2-5; no clear D gene. The CDR3 covers 13 residues. From germline, CDR1 is SEHNR and CDR2 FQNEAQ (reference sequence). Trimming took 1 base from V and 3 from J, leaving 6 bases between them. Here the CDR3 DNA reads TGTGCCAGCAGCTTAGGCAGGAAAGAGACCCAGTACTTC. It codes for CASSLGRKETQYF. The full variable domain, in which reference TRBV7-9 and TRBJ2-5 provide the parts outside the CDR3, is DTGVSQNPRHKITKRGQNVTFRCDPISEHNRLYWYRQTLGQGPEFLTYFQNEAQLEKSRLLSDRFSAERPKGSFSTLEIQRTEQGDSAMYLCASSLGRKETQYFGPGTRLLVL.

The rearrangement links TRBV10-3 to TRBJ2-1, with TRBD1 matching 9 bases. The CDR3 sequence is 14 residues long. V lost 8 bases, J lost 6 bases, and 8 bases stayed unmatched. Germline V gene data show CDR1 as ENHRY and CDR2 as SYGVKD. The CDR3: CAIGNRGQGNEQFF. Written as DNA, the CDR3 is TGTGCCATCGGGAACAGGGGGCAAGGCAATGAGCAGTTCTTC.

This chain connects TRBV7-2 to TRBJ2-3, with 15 nucleotides matching TRBD2. Per the germline V gene, CDR1 is SGHTA and CDR2 is FQGNSA. The V segment lost 0 bases and the J segment 2 bases; nucleotides outside the gene matches: 3. The CDR3 runs 18 residues. The CDR3 reads CASSLARTSGGATDTQYF. CDR3 DNA: TGTGCCAGCAGCTTAGCGAGGACTAGCGGGGGGGCCACAGATACGCAGTATTTT. The full variable domain, rest sourced from reference TRBV7-2 and TRBJ2-3, is GAGVSQSPSNKVTEKGKDVELRCDPISGHTALYWYRQSLGQGLEFLIYFQGNSAPDKSGLPSDRFSAERTGGSVSTLTIQRTQQEDSAVYLCASSLARTSGGATDTQYFGPGTRLTVL.